The 30 T cell receptor beta chains below come from one sample, sequenced in a study of cytomegalovirus exposure and HLA in healthy donors listed by TCRdb under 2017. Libraries were constructed by the immunoSEQ multiplex PCR assay. The multiplex PCR relied on a mix of 60 forward primers for TCR Vbeta segments and 13 reverse primers for TCR Jbeta segments. The table comes from immuneACCESS by way of TCRdb, which keeps in-frame sequences with V and J called. Part of the clones is missing from these tables; in studies checked, under half for an unresolved V gene and the rest for unknown reasons. Present in this sample are roughly 120,000 clones, just under 70% of which were seen just once. The top ten hold under 6.5% of the sample. The sequenced sample was PBMCs. The origin of the receptors is a woman in her seventies in good health and CMV-seropositive.

Turning to this clone: The same CDR3 can be traced to other DNA sequences in this sample. The chain combines TRBV27 with TRBJ2-3; TRBD1 is a possible D gene (7 bases). V was clipped by 5 bases and J by 0 bases, with 12 bases between them. There are 15 residues in the CDR3. CDR1 is MNHEY, CDR2 SMNVEV, per germline (reference sequence). The chain's CDR3 is CASSPGDSSTDTQYF. CDR3 nucleotide sequence: TGTGCCAGCAGTCCGGGGGACAGTAGCACAGATACGCAGTATTTT.

This chain joins TRBV18 and TRBJ1-1, with 7 nucleotides matching TRBD1. The CDR3 has 14 residues. Germline V CDR1 and CDR2: KGHSH, LQKENI. The V and J ends lost 4 bases and 7 bases, in that order; junction bases with no gene match: 9. CDR3 amino acids: CASSQGQTTGEAFF. The CDR3 region has the DNA TGTGCCAGCTCACAGGGACAGACTACGGGTGAAGCTTTCTTT. The full variable domain, with the rest looked up from reference TRBV18 and TRBJ1-1, is NAGVMQNPRHLVRRRGQEARLRCSPMKGHSHVYWYRQLPEEGLKFMVYLQKENIIDESGMPKERFSAEFPKEGPSILRIQQVVRGDSAAYFCASSQGQTTGEAFFGQGTRLTVV.

The chain employs TRBV5-1 and TRBJ2-5; D is possibly TRBD1 (5 bases). Germline-derived CDR1 and CDR2 are SGHRS and YFSETQ. Between the trimmed V and J ends, which lost 4 bases and 3 bases, there was a span of 13 bases. The CDR3 has 14 amino acids. This CDR3 reads CASSVDSVEETQYF. The DNA for the CDR3 is TGCGCCAGCAGCGTAGACAGTGTAGAAGAGACCCAGTACTTC. The full variable domain, completed using reference TRBV5-1 and TRBJ2-5, is KAGVTQTPRYLIKTRGQQVTLSCSPISGHRSVSWYQQTPGQGLQFLFEYFSETQRNKGNFPGRFSGRQFSNSRSEMNVSTLELGDSALYLCASSVDSVEETQYFGPGTRLLVL.

V and J are TRBV5-1 and TRBJ2-5; D ambiguous. Trimming left V 5 bases short and J 4 bases short, with 9 bases between. CDR1 is SGHRS and CDR2 is YFSETQ in the germline V gene. The CDR3 runs to 12 residues. CDR3 amino acids: CASSSPGETQYF. The CDR3 region has the DNA TGCGCCAGCAGTTCTCCAGGAGAGACCCAGTACTTC. The entire variable domain, with the rest obtained from reference TRBV5-1 and TRBJ2-5, is as follows: KAGVTQTPRYLIKTRGQQVTLSCSPISGHRSVSWYQQTPGQGLQFLFEYFSETQRNKGNFPGRFSGRQFSNSRSEMNVSTLELGDSALYLCASSSPGETQYFGPGTRLLVL.

The chain is built from TRBV4-1 and TRBJ1-5; tentative D call: TRBD1 (5 bases). From germline, CDR1 is MGHRA and CDR2 YSYEKL. The CDR3 has 20 amino acids. Trimming pared 0 bases from V and 5 bases from J, leaving 26 bases between. CDR3 protein: CASSQDRKGTRDGYHQPQHF. CDR3 DNA: TGCGCCAGCAGCCAAGATCGGAAGGGGACTCGTGATGGATACCATCAGCCCCAGCATTTT.

The chain joins TRBV6-5 to TRBJ1-6; TRBD1 agrees at 8 bases. This CDR3 contains 14 residues. Trimming at V came to 6 bases and at J to 13 bases, leaving 11 bases not matched to a gene. The germline CDR1 and CDR2 sequences are MNHEY and SVGAGI. The CDR3 sequence: CASRGQVWSSPLHF. CDR3 DNA: TGTGCCAGCAGGGGACAGGTGTGGTCGTCGCCCCTCCACTTT.

This chain links TRBV5-1 with TRBJ1-1; D is possibly TRBD1 (5 bases). Trimming pared 3 bases from V and 3 bases from J, leaving 15 bases between. Germline V lookup: CDR1 SGHRS, CDR2 YFSETQ. CDR3 length: 15 amino acids. CDR3 sequence: CASSWGNREDTEAFF. DNA of the CDR3: TGCGCCAGCAGCTGGGGGAATAGGGAGGACACTGAAGCTTTCTTT.

This clone was counted a few times. This chain joins TRBV6-5 and TRBJ2-6; D perhaps matches TRBD2 (5 bases). The CDR3 extends over 15 amino acids. Germline loops: CDR1 MNHEY, CDR2 SVGAGI. V gave up 7 bases and J gave up 1 base, with 11 bases separating them. CDR3 nucleotides: TGTGCCAGCACCGGGAAAGGATCTGGGGCCAACGTCCTGACTTTC. Amino acids: CASTGKGSGANVLTF.

This clone was detected only a few times. V is TRBV11-3 and J is TRBJ2-1; TRBD2 aligns across 11 bases. The V segment lost 5 bases and the J segment 7 bases; nucleotides outside the gene matches: 7. The CDR3 length is 15 residues. The germline V gene encodes CDR1 SGHNT and CDR2 YENEEA. This chain's CDR3 is CASSLSGGAGNEQFF. The CDR3 DNA reads as TGTGCCAGCAGCCTTAGCGGGGGGGCCGGTAATGAGCAGTTCTTC.

This clone has only a few counts. The chain recombines TRBV5-1 with TRBJ1-4; TRBD1 aligns across 7 bases. The CDR3 has 16 residues. V gave up 1 base and J gave up 3 bases; unmatched junction bases: 6. Per germline, CDR1 SGHRS and CDR2 YFSETQ. CDR3 coding DNA: TGCGCCAGCAGCTTGAATGGGCAGGGGGCTAATGAAAAACTGTTTTTT. It encodes CASSLNGQGANEKLFF.

This sequence joins TRBV4-3 and TRBJ2-5; TRBD2 matches at 10 bases. Germline CDR1 is LGHNA and CDR2 is YSLEER. The CDR3 extends over 18 amino acids. The V and J ends lost 1 base and 4 bases, in that order; junction bases with no gene match: 12. Here the CDR3 DNA reads TGCGCCAGCAGCCAAGGGTGGGCTAGCGGGGGCGGGGGAGAGACCCAGTACTTC. As protein: CASSQGWASGGGGETQYF.

CDR3: CASSQMTSYEQYF. The CDR3 coding sequence is TGTGCCAGCAGCCAAATGACATCCTACGAGCAGTACTTC. This chain links TRBV4-2 with TRBJ2-7; D unclear. The germline CDR1 and CDR2 sequences are LGHNA and YNFKEQ. The V end was cut by 2 bases, the J end by 1 base, with 6 bases between. This CDR3 comprises 13 residues.

The gene calls are TRBV29-1 and TRBJ1-2, with 7 bases that match TRBD1. From germline, CDR1 is SQVTM and CDR2 ANQGSEA. The CDR3 spans 17 residues. The ends lost 5 bases at V and 0 bases at J; junction bases unmatched: 15. CDR3 loop: CSVPSGDSYLPNYGYTF. In DNA form, the CDR3 reads TGCAGCGTTCCCTCGGGGGACAGTTACCTTCCTAACTATGGCTACACCTTC. Full variable domain (outside the CDR3, taken from reference TRBV29-1 and TRBJ1-2): SAVISQKPSRDICQRGTSLTIQCQVDSQVTMMFWYRQQPGQSLTLIATANQGSEATYESGFVIDKFPISRPNLTFSTLTVSNMSPEDSSIYLCSVPSGDSYLPNYGYTFGSGTRLTVV.

This clone was counted only a few times. The J gene is TRBJ1-1, the V gene TRBV9; no definite D call. The germline V gene has CDR1 SGDLS and CDR2 YYNGEE. V lost 3 bases, J lost 4 bases, and 13 bases lay in between. The CDR3 extends over 14 amino acids. The CDR3 region has the DNA TGTGCCAGCAGCGCCCGACGGAGCCCCACTGAAGCTTTCTTT. It encodes CASSARRSPTEAFF.

As for this clone: At one of its ends the junction is not consistent with the germline gene, which may arise from a read error. V usage is TRBV19 and J usage is TRBJ1-5; no clear D. The CDR3 loop spans 13 amino acids. Germline loops: CDR1 LNHDA, CDR2 SQIVND (reference sequence). The CDR3 DNA sequence: TGTGCCAGCAGTATGGGGTTAGCGCAGCCCCAGCATTTT. Translating gives CASSMGLAQPQHF.

The V and J genes are TRBV5-5 and TRBJ1-5; D unresolved. The CDR3 runs 14 residues. CDR1 is SGHKS and CDR2 is YYEKEE in the germline V gene (reference sequence). Trimming removed 0 bases at V and 7 bases at J, with 11 bases between. CDR3 sequence: CASSLVGVGQPQHF. The CDR3, as DNA: TGTGCCAGCAGCTTGGTAGGTGTGGGCCAGCCCCAGCATTTT.

This chain joins TRBV5-1 and TRBJ2-7, with TRBD1 matching 9 bases. CDR3 size: 16 residues. J gave up 5 bases and V 4 bases, and 13 bases lay outside the gene matches. Germline CDR1 reads SGHRS; CDR2 reads YFSETQ. The CDR3 coding sequence is TGCGCCAGCAGCAGGGGTGGGACAGGGAGGGTCCACGAGCAGTACTTC. This sequence encodes CASSRGGTGRVHEQYF.

The J gene is TRBJ1-2, the V gene TRBV20-1; TRBD1 is a possible D gene (5 bases). CDR1 is DFQATT and CDR2 is SNEGSKA in the germline V gene (reference sequence). V was shortened by 3 bases and J by 8 bases, with 10 bases between the two germline ends. The CDR3 spans 11 residues. Here the CDR3 DNA reads TGCAGTGCTAGTGCCGGGGGAGGCTACACCTTC. It codes for CSASAGGGYTF.

The J gene is TRBJ1-2, the V gene TRBV5-6; 8 bases line up with TRBD1. V trimming: 4 bases; J trimming: 6 bases; junction bases outside the gene matches: 8. The CDR3 loop spans 14 amino acids. From germline, CDR1 is SGHDT and CDR2 YYEEEE. The CDR3 coding sequence is TGTGCCAGCAGCCGGCTGACAGGGGAGGATGGCTACACCTTC. As protein: CASSRLTGEDGYTF.

The V call is TRBV9, the J call TRBJ2-1; possible D gene TRBD2, 5 bases. Trimming took 0 bases from V and 12 from J, leaving 7 bases between them. Germline V gives CDR1 SGDLS, CDR2 YYNGEE. The CDR3 totals 11 residues. CDR3 nucleotide sequence: TGTGCCAGCAGCGTAGGGGAGCGGCAGTTCTTC. Translated, it gives CASSVGERQFF.

The rearrangement links TRBV5-6 to TRBJ1-6; no clear D. V lost 4 bases to trimming and J lost 8 bases, with 19 bases between them. CDR3 length: 16 amino acids. Germline assignment: CDR1 SGHDT and CDR2 YYEEEE. As DNA, the CDR3 is TGTGCCAGCAGCCGGAGGGCCCAATTCACCCATTCACCCCTCCACTTT. Encoded protein: CASSRRAQFTHSPLHF.

The genes are TRBV19 and TRBJ1-2, with 8 bases that match TRBD1. V gave up 4 bases and J gave up 7 bases; unmatched junction bases: 8. The length of the CDR3 is 14 residues. Germline CDR1 is LNHDA and CDR2 is SQIVND (reference sequence). CDR3 region: CASSTQGALTGYTF. The CDR3 coding sequence is TGTGCCAGTAGTACGCAGGGGGCGCTTACTGGCTACACCTTC.

This clone turned up a few times. This rearrangement joins TRBV19 to TRBJ2-2; D remains unclear. The CDR3 is 13 residues long. Trimming stripped 5 bases from V and 2 bases from J, with 6 bases between. Germline V lookup: CDR1 LNHDA, CDR2 SQIVND (reference sequence). CDR3 in amino acids: CASSRVNTGELFF. The DNA of the CDR3 is TGTGCCAGTAGTCGGGTTAACACCGGGGAGCTGTTTTTT.

This clone was counted between two and nine times. This chain joins TRBV19 and TRBJ2-6; TRBD2 aligns across 7 bases. CDR3 length equals 20 residues. CDR1 LNHDA and CDR2 SQIVND come from the germline V gene (reference sequence). Trimming cost V 1 base and J 0 bases; bases outside gene matches: 12. CDR3 in DNA: TGTGCCAGTAGTATAGGGGGAGTGGGGGGGACTTTCTCTGGGGCCAACGTCCTGACTTTC. This sequence encodes CASSIGGVGGTFSGANVLTF.

The chain employs TRBV10-3 and TRBJ1-2; D remains unclear. Germline assignment: CDR1 ENHRY and CDR2 SYGVKD. Trimming cost V 4 bases and J 5 bases, with 8 bases left between them. CDR3 size: 12 residues. CDR3 in DNA: TGTGCCATCAGTGCGACAACTTATGGCTACACCTTC. As protein: CAISATTYGYTF.

This clone was detected only a few times. The V call is TRBV25-1, the J call TRBJ2-5; 11 nucleotides agree with TRBD2. Per the germline V gene, CDR1 is MGHDK and CDR2 is SYGVNS. V dropped 4 bases and J dropped 4; count of bases not matched to a gene: 5. The CDR3 runs 15 residues. CDR3 coding DNA: TGTGCCAGCAGTGTGGACCTAGCGGGGGGAGAGACCCAGTACTTC. It specifies CASSVDLAGGETQYF.

This clone was detected once. The V call is TRBV7-3, the J call TRBJ2-2; 9 bases line up with TRBD1. This CDR3 comprises 15 residues. Germline CDR1 SGHTA, CDR2 FQGTGA. Trimming took 5 bases from V and 6 from J; bases not matched to a gene: 7. CDR3 nucleotides: TGTGCCAGCAGCGCGGCGACAGGGGGGCCCGGGGAGCTGTTTTTT. Amino acids: CASSAATGGPGELFF.

This chain links TRBV7-7 with TRBJ2-5; 8 nucleotides agree with TRBD2. Germline-derived CDR1 and CDR2 are SSHAT and FNYEAQ (reference sequence). With V trimmed by 1 base and J by 1 base, 2 bases remained unmatched. This CDR3 region has 15 residues. This chain's CDR3 is CASSLGAGVQETQYF. The CDR3 DNA reads TGTGCCAGCAGCTTAGGAGCGGGGGTCCAAGAGACCCAGTACTTC.

This chain joins TRBV7-2 and TRBJ2-1; 10 nucleotides agree with TRBD2. V lost 0 bases, J lost 3 bases, and 2 bases stayed unmatched. The CDR3 extends over 16 amino acids. Per germline, CDR1 SGHTA and CDR2 FQGNSA. The CDR3, as DNA: TGTGCCAGCAGCTTAGCGTCTAGCGGGGGCTACAATGAGCAGTTCTTC. It encodes CASSLASSGGYNEQFF.

The chain couples TRBV7-7 to TRBJ1-4; D may be TRBD1 (5 bases). Germline V gives CDR1 SSHAT, CDR2 FNYEAQ (reference sequence). This CDR3 is built from 15 residues. V lost 5 bases and J 5 bases, leaving 15 bases between the germline ends. The DNA for the CDR3 is TGTGCCAGCAGCCCAAGTGGAGGGGTAAATGAAAAACTGTTTTTT. Amino acid sequence: CASSPSGGVNEKLFF.